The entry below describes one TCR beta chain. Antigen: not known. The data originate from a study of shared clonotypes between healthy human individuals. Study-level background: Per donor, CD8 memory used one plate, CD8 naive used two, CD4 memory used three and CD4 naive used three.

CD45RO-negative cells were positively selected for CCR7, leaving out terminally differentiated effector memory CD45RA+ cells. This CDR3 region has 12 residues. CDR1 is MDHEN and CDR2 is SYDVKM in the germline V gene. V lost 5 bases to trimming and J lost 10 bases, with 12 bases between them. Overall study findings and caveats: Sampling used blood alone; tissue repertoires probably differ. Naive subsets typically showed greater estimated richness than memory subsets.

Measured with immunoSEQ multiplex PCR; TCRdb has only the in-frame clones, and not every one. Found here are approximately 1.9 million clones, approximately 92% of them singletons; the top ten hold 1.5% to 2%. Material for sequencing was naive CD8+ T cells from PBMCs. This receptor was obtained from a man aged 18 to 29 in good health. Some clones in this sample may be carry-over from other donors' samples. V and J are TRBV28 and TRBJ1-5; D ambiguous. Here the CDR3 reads CASSPLSEPQHF. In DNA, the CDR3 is TGTGCCAGCAGTCCCCTCAGTGAACCCCAGCATTTT.